The sequence of this T cell receptor beta chain was determined in a study of cytomegalovirus exposure and HLA in healthy donors. Points on this clone: Its specificity is unknown.

Overall study results and limits: The study listed 150 to 200 cytomegalovirus-associated TCR beta chains. Rarity characterized most TCR sequences, yet some public TCRs appeared in many donors.

The PCR employed 60 Vbeta primers together with 13 Jbeta primers. Libraries were prepared by immunoSEQ multiplex PCR; TCRdb keeps only in-frame clonotypes and omits some of them. The table records about 98,000 clones, around 68% of them present only once. The CDR3 covers 13 residues. Germline assignment: CDR1 LNHDA and CDR2 SQIVND (reference sequence). The V end was cut by 2 bases, the J end by 8 bases, with 12 bases between. This sequence was found in a female donor in good health and CMV-seronegative. The rearrangement uses TRBV19 and TRBJ1-2; D remains unclear. The sample taken for sequencing was PBMCs. CDR3 DNA: TGTGCCAGTAGTATAAGTGGGGAGAGGGGCTACACCTTC. As protein: CASSISGERGYTF.